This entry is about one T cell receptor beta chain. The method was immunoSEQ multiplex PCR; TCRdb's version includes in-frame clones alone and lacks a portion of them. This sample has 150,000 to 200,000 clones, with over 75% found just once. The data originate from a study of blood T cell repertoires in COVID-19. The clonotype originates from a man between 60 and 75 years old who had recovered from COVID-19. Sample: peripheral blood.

The CDR3 loop reads CSFSPGNTIYF. DNA of the CDR3: TGCAGTTTCTCCCCCGGAAACACCATATATTTT. This sequence joins TRBV20-1 and TRBJ1-3; D ambiguous. Trimming removed 8 bases at V and 4 bases at J, with 9 bases between. Germline V gene sequence: CDR1 DFQATT, CDR2 SNEGSKA (reference sequence). The CDR3 runs to 11 residues.